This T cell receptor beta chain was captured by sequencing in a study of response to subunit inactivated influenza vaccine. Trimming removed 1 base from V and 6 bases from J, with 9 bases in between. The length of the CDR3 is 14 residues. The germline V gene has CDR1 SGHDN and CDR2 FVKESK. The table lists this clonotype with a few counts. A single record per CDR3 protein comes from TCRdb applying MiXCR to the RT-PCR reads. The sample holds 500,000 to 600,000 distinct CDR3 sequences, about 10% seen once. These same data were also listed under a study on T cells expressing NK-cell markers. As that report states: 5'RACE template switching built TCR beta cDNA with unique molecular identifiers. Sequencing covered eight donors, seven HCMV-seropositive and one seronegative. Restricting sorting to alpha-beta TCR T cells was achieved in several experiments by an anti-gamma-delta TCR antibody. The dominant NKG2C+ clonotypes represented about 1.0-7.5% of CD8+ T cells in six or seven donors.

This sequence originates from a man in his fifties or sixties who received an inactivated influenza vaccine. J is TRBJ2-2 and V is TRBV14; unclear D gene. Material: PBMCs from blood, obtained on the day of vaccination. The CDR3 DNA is TGTGCCAGCAGCCAAGCTCTTGCGTCCGGGGAGCTGTTTTTT. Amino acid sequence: CASSQALASGELFF.